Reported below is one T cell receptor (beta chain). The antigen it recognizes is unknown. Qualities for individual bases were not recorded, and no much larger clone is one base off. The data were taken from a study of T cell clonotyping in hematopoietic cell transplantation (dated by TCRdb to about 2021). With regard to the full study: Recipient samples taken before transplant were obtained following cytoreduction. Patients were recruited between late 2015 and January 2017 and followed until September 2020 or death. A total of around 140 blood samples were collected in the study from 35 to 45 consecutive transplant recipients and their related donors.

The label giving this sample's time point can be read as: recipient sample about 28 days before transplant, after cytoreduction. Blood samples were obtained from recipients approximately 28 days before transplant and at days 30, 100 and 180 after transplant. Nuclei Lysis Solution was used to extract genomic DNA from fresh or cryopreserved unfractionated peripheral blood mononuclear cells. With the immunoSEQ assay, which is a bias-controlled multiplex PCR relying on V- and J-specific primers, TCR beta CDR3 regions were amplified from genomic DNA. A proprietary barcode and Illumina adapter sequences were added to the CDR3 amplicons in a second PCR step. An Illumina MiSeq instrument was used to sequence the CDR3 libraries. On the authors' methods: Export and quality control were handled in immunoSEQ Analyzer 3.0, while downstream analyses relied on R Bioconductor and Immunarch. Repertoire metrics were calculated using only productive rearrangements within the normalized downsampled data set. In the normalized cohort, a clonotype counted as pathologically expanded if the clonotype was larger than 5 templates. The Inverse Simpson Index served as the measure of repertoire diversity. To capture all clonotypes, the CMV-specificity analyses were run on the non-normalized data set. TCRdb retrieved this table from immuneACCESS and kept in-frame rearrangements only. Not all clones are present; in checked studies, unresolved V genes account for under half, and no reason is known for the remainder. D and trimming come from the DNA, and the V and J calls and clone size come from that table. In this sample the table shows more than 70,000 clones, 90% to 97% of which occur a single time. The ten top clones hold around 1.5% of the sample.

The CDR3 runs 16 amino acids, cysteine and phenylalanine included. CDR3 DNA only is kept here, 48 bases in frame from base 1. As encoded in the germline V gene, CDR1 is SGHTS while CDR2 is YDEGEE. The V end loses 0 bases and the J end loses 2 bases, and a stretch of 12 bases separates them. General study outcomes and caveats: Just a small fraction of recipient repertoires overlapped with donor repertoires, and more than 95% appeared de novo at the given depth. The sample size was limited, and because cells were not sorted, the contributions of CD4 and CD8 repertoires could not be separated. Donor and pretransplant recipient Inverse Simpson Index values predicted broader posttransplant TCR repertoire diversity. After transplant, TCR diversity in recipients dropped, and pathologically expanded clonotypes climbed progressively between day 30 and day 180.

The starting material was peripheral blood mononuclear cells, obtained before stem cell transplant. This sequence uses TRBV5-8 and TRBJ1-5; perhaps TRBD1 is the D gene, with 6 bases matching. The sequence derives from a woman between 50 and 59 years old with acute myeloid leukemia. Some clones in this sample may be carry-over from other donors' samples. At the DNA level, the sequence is TGTGCCAGCAGCTTGGCGCGGGGGCAGGGCAATCAGCCCCAGCATTTT. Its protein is CASSLARGQGNQPQHF.